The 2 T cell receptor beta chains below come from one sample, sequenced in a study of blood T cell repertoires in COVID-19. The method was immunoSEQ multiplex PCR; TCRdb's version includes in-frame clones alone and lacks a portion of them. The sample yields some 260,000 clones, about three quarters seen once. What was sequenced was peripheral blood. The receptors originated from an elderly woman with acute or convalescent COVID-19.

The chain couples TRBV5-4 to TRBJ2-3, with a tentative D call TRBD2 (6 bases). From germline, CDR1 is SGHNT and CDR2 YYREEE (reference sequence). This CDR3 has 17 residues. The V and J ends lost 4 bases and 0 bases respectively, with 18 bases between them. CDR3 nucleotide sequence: TGTGCCAGCAGCGCAGGAGGGACTCTTTCTAGCACAGATACGCAGTATTTT. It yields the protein CASSAGGTLSSTDTQYF.

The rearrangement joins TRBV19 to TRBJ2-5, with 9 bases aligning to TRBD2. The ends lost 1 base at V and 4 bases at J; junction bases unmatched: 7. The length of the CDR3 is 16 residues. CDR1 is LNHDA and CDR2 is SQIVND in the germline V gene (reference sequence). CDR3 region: CASSIGGSGSRETQYF. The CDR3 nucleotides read TGTGCCAGTAGTATAGGTGGTAGCGGGAGCCGAGAGACCCAGTACTTC.